These T cell receptor beta chains were read from a single sample in a study of cytomegalovirus exposure and HLA in healthy donors. Profiled with immunoSEQ multiplex PCR; TCRdb holds only in-frame clones, not every one. This sample has some 150,000 clones, with roughly nine tenths found just once. The sample was PBMCs. The receptors were gathered from a woman younger than 35 in good health and CMV-seropositive. CDR3s include the opening cysteine and the closing phenylalanine or tryptophan.

length	J	V	CDR3
15	TRBJ2-3	TRBV28	CASSLEDSFTDTQYF
14	TRBJ2-7	TRBV2	CATTVAGSGYEQYF
16	TRBJ2-3	TRBV19	CASSTKLAGGADTQYF
13	TRBJ2-7	TRBV6-5	CASGTGGRHEQYF
15	TRBJ2-7	TRBV7-2	CASSLRGLDAYEQYF
15	TRBJ2-1	TRBV5-1	CASSPDLAGFNEQFF
14	TRBJ2-7	TRBV2	CASSLRTVRYEQYF
17	TRBJ1-2	TRBV11-2	CASSSEFKTGSAYGYTF
13	TRBJ2-7	TRBV7-2	CASSSLARGEQYF
18	TRBJ2-6	TRBV6-1	CASSAPRQGFSGANVLTF
14	TRBJ1-2	TRBV28	CASRTRQPTYGYTF
12	TRBJ2-3	TRBV30	CAWRDSTDTQYF
16	TRBJ2-2	TRBV9	CASSVRGQGNTGELFF
12	TRBJ1-2	TRBV10-2	CASARDSYGYTF
15	TRBJ1-1	TRBV19	CASSWDRELNTEAFF